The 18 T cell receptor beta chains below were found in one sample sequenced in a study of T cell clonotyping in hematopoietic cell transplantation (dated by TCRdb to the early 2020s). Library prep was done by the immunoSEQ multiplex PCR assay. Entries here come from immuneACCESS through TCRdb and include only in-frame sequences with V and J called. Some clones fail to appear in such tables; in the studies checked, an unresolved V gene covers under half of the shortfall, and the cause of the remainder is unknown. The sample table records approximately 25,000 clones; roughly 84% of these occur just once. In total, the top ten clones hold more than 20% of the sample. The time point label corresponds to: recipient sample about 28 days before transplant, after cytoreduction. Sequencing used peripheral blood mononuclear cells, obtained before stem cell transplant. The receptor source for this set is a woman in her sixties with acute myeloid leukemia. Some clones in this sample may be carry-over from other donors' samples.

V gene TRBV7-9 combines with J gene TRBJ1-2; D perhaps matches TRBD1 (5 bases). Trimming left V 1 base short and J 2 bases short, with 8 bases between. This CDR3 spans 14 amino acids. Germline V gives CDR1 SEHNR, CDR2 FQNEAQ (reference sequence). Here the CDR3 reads CASSLVGDNYGYTF. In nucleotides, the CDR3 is TGTGCCAGCAGCTTAGTTGGGGACAACTATGGCTACACCTTC.

CDR3 bases: TGTGCTAGTGGTCGAAATCCACCACAGGGAACTGAAGCTTTCTTT. The encoded protein is CASGRNPPQGTEAFF. The rearrangement joins TRBV12-5 to TRBJ1-1; D might be TRBD1 (6 bases). The V gene's germline CDR1 is LGHNT and CDR2 FRNRAP. V dropped 5 bases and J dropped 5 bases, with 18 bases sitting between them. This CDR3 is built from 15 residues.

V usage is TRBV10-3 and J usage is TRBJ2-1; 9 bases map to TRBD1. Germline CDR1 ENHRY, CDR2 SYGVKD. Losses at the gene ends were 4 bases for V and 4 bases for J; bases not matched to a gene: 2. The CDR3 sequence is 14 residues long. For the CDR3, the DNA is TGTGCCATCAGTGGGGACAGGGCTTACAATGAGCAGTTCTTC. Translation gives CAISGDRAYNEQFF.

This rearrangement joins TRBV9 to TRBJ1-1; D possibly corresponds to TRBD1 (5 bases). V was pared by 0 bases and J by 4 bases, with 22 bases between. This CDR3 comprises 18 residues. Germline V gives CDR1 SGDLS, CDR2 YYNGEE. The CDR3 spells CASSVESNGAGSGTEAFF. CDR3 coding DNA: TGTGCCAGCAGCGTAGAAAGTAATGGGGCAGGTTCGGGCACTGAAGCTTTCTTT.

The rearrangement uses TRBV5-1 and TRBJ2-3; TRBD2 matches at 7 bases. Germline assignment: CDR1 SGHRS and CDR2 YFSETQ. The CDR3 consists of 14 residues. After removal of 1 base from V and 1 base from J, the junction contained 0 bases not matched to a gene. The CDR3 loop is CASSLSGGTDTQYF. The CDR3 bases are TGCGCCAGCAGCTTGAGCGGGGGCACAGATACGCAGTATTTT.

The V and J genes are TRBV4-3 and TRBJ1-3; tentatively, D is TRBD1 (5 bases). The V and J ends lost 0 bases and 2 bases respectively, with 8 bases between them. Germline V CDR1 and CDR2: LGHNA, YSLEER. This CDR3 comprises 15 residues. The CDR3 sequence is CASSQDGGAGNTIYF. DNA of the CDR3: TGCGCCAGCAGCCAAGATGGGGGAGCTGGAAACACCATATATTTT.

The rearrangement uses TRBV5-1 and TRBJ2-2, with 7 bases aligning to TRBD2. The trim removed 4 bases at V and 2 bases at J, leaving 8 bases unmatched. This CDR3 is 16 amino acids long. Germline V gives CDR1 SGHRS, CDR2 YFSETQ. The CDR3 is CASSVDPAGNTGELFF. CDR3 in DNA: TGCGCCAGCAGCGTGGACCCAGCGGGAAACACCGGGGAGCTGTTTTTT.

The CDR3 coding sequence is TGCGCCAGCAGCCGGCAGGGGGTTCCTGAAGCTTTCTTT. It is translated as CASSRQGVPEAFF. The rearrangement uses TRBV4-3 and TRBJ1-1; 7 nucleotides align to TRBD1. The V and J ends lost 4 bases and 6 bases, in that order; junction bases with no gene match: 5. The CDR3 is 13 amino acids. CDR1 and CDR2 (germline): LGHNA, YSLEER.

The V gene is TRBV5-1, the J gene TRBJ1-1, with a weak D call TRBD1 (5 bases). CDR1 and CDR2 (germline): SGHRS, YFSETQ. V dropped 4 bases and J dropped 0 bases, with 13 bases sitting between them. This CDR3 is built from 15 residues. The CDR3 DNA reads TGCGCCAGCAGCGACCTCGAGGGGTTGAACACTGAAGCTTTCTTT. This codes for CASSDLEGLNTEAFF.

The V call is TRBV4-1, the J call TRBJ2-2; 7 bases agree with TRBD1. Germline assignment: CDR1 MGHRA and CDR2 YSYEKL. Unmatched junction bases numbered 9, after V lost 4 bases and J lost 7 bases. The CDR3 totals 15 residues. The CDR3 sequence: CASSLPGTASGELFF. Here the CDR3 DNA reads TGCGCCAGCAGCCTACCCGGGACAGCTAGCGGGGAGCTGTTTTTT.

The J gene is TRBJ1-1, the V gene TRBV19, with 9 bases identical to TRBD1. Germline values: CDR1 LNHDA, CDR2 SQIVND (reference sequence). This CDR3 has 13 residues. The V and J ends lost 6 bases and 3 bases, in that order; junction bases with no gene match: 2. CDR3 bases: TGTGCCAGTAGGCGGACAGGGGACACTGAAGCTTTCTTT. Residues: CASRRTGDTEAFF.

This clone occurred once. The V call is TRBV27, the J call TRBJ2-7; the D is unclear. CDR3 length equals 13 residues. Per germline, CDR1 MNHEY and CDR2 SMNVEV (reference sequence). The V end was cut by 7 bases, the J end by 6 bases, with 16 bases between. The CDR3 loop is CASTSAPLSEQYF. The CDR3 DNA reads TGTGCCAGCACCTCCGCGCCCTTGAGCGAGCAGTACTTC.

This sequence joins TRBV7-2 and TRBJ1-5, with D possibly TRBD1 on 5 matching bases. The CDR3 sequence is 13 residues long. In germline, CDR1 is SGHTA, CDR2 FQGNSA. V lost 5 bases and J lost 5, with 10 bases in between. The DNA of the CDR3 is TGTGCCAGCAGCCCCGGGACCTATCAGCCCCAGCATTTT. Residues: CASSPGTYQPQHF.

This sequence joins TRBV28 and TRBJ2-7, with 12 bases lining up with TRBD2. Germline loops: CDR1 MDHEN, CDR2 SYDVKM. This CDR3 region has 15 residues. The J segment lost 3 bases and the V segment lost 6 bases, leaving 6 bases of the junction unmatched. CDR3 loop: CASRQTSGRSYEQYF. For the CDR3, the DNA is TGTGCCAGCAGACAAACTAGCGGGAGGAGCTACGAGCAGTACTTC. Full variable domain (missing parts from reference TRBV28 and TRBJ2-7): DVKVTQSSRYLVKRTGEKVFLECVQDMDHENMFWYRQDPGLGLRLIYFSYDVKMKEKGDIPEGYSVSREKKERFSLILESASTNQTSMYLCASRQTSGRSYEQYFGPGTRLTVT.

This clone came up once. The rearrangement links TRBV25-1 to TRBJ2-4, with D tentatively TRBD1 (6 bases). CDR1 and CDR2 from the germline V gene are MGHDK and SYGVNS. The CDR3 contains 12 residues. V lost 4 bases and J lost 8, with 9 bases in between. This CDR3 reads CASSATGYIQYF. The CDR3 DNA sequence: TGTGCCAGCAGTGCCACAGGGTACATTCAGTACTTC.

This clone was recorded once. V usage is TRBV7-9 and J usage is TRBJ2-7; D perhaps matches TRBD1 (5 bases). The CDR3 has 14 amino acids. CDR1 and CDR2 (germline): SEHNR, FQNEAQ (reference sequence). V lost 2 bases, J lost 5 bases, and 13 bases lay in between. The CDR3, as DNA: TGTGCCAGCAGCTTAACGAGTGTGGACAACGAGCAGTACTTC. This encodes CASSLTSVDNEQYF.

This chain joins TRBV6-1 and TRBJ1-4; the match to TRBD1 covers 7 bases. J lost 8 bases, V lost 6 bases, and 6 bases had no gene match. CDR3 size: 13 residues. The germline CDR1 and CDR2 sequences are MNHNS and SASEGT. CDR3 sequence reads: CASRRQGWEKLFF. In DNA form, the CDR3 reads TGTGCCAGCAGGCGACAGGGTTGGGAAAAACTGTTTTTT.

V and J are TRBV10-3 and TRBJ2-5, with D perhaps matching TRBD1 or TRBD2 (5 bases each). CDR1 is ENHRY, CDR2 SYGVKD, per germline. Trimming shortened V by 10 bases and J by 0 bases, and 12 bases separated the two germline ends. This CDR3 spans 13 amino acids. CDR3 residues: CATADKYQETQYF. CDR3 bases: TGTGCCACAGCGGACAAATACCAAGAGACCCAGTACTTC.